These 12 T cell receptor beta chains were all obtained from the same sample, sequenced in a study of OX40 agonist ivuxolimab in advanced cancers. The protocol was immunoSEQ multiplex PCR, while the TCRdb copy is restricted to in-frame clones and leaves out a portion. The data hold tens of thousands of clones, with 91% observed a single time. The starting material was CD4+ or CD8+ T cells sorted from blood, obtained in a trial of the OX40 agonist ivuxolimab. These receptors all come from an adult with an advanced solid tumor such as melanoma, head and neck, liver or kidney cancer.

The chain carries TRBV5-1 and TRBJ2-2, with TRBD2 matching over 10 bases. The CDR3 runs to 17 residues. V lost 2 bases, J lost 4 bases, and 8 bases stayed unmatched. In germline, CDR1 is SGHRS, CDR2 YFSETQ. CDR3 nucleotide sequence: TGCGCCAGCAGCTTAATGGTACTAGCGGGGTCCACCGGGGAGCTGTTTTTT. Translating it yields CASSLMVLAGSTGELFF.

The CDR3 DNA sequence: TGTGCCAGCAGTGGAAGCGGGAGCTCCTACAATGAGCAGTTCTTC. It specifies CASSGSGSSYNEQFF. J is TRBJ2-1 and V is TRBV6-1, with 8 bases fitting TRBD2. CDR1 and CDR2 (germline): MNHNS, SASEGT. The V gene end was trimmed by 4 bases and the J gene end by 0 bases; junction bases not matched to a gene: 2. This CDR3 region has 15 residues.

V is TRBV6-1 and J is TRBJ1-5, with D unclear. This CDR3 is built from 15 residues. Germline assignment: CDR1 MNHNS and CDR2 SASEGT. V was clipped by 4 bases and J by 5 bases, with 15 bases between them. The CDR3 region has the DNA TGTGCCAGCAGTGTGTCGGAAGTCCGGTATCAGCCCCAGCATTTT. Translating it yields CASSVSEVRYQPQHF.

The chain couples TRBV2 to TRBJ1-3; D is possibly TRBD1 (6 bases). V was trimmed by 10 bases and J by 5 bases, leaving 15 bases between them. Germline CDR1 SNHLY, CDR2 FYNNEI. The CDR3 is 13 residues long. In DNA, the CDR3 is TGTGCCACCCGGCGGGGGGCCAGAAACACCATATATTTT. Protein: CATRRGARNTIYF.

The genes are TRBV7-8 and TRBJ2-7; 11 bases align to TRBD1. This CDR3 contains 13 residues. CDR1 SGHVS and CDR2 FQNEAQ come from the germline V gene. The V and J ends lost 6 bases and 6 bases, in that order; junction bases with no gene match: 4. The CDR3 sequence: CASSPGTGGEQYF. DNA of the CDR3: TGTGCCAGCAGTCCCGGGACAGGGGGCGAGCAGTACTTC.

The chain links TRBV25-1 to TRBJ2-1; a possible D gene is TRBD2 (5 bases). This CDR3 region has 13 residues. The germline V gene has CDR1 MGHDK and CDR2 SYGVNS. V lost 3 bases to trimming and J lost 9 bases, with 12 bases between them. CDR3 loop: CASSEQPGGEQFF. The CDR3 coding sequence is TGTGCCAGCAGTGAGCAACCAGGAGGTGAGCAGTTCTTC.

V gene TRBV2 combines with J gene TRBJ1-1, with TRBD1 identical over 9 bases. V lost 6 bases to trimming and J lost 5 bases; unmatched junction nucleotides: 7. In germline, CDR1 is SNHLY, CDR2 FYNNEI. CDR3 size: 14 residues. CDR3 protein: CASSEQGARTEAFF. CDR3 DNA sequence: TGTGCCAGCAGCGAACAGGGGGCGAGGACTGAAGCTTTCTTT.

The chain joins TRBV28 to TRBJ1-2, with 8 bases aligning to TRBD1. The germline gives CDR1 MDHEN, CDR2 SYDVKM. V trimming: 3 bases; J trimming: 4 bases; junction bases outside the gene matches: 7. The CDR3 spans 15 residues. The CDR3 nucleotides are TGTGCCAGCAGTTTTGGCAGGACAGGGACCTATGGCTACACCTTC. Translated, it gives CASSFGRTGTYGYTF.

The DNA of the CDR3 is TGTGCCAGCAGTTACTCTCGACCCGTGGGGACCCAGTACTTC. Protein: CASSYSRPVGTQYF. The rearrangement links TRBV6-5 to TRBJ2-5; no definite D call. Trimming shortened V by 0 bases and J by 7 bases, and 12 bases separated the two germline ends. Germline V gene data show CDR1 as MNHEY and CDR2 as SVGAGI. The CDR3 is 14 residues long.

The chain carries TRBV6-1 and TRBJ1-2, with D possibly matching TRBD1 (5 bases). The V gene's germline CDR1 is MNHNS and CDR2 SASEGT. The V end lost 4 bases, the J end lost 8 bases, and 14 bases lay between the germline ends. The CDR3 length is 13 residues. Written as DNA, the CDR3 is TGTGCCAGCAGTGCCGGGACCCCGGACGGCTACACCTTC. Amino acids: CASSAGTPDGYTF.

The chain couples TRBV6-5 to TRBJ1-2, with TRBD1 as a possible D gene (6 bases). CDR3 length equals 15 residues. The V end was cut by 0 bases, the J end by 7 bases, with 15 bases between. The germline V gene encodes CDR1 MNHEY and CDR2 SVGAGI. CDR3 in amino acids: CASSYSPPTGGGYTF. CDR3 in DNA: TGTGCCAGCAGTTACTCCCCACCGACAGGTGGTGGCTACACCTTC.

This clone appeared a single time. V and J are TRBV6-5 and TRBJ1-2, with no clear D. The CDR3 sequence is 11 residues long. The V end lost 7 bases, the J end lost 3 bases, and 6 bases lay between the germline ends. Germline V gene lookup returns CDR1 MNHEY and CDR2 SVGAGI. The CDR3 DNA reads TGTGCCAGCATGAGGGACTATGGCTACACCTTC. As protein: CASMRDYGYTF.